A single sample is the source of the 31 T cell receptor beta chains below, sequenced in a study of blood T cells in healthy people across ages. The authors ran a second PCR of about 6 to 11 cycles using a sample-barcoded 5' primer and a J-beta primer mix. Via MiXCR, TCRdb re-called the 5' RACE reads, giving one row per CDR3 protein. The repertoire holds some 710,000 distinct CDR3 sequences, with about 20% as singletons. Sequencing input: blood. These receptors originate from an older man in good health.

The chain combines TRBV5-6 with TRBJ1-3; unclear D gene. Trimming removed 3 bases from V and 2 bases from J, with 12 bases in between. CDR1 and CDR2 (germline): SGHDT, YYEEEE. The CDR3 runs to 15 residues. CDR3 protein: CASSSSLGTGNTIYF. DNA for the CDR3: TGTGCCAGCAGCTCCTCGTTGGGTACTGGAAACACCATATATTTT.

In its sample, this clonotype was seen a few times. The chain is built from TRBV11-2 and TRBJ2-3; no clear D gene. The ends were cut back, 1 base at V and 7 bases at J, with 6 bases in the middle. The CDR3 is made up of 12 amino acids. Germline V gives CDR1 SGHAT, CDR2 FQNNGV. For the CDR3, the DNA is TGTGCCAGCAGCTTAGTGGGTCATACGCAGTATTTT. Translating gives CASSLVGHTQYF.

This clonotype was counted many times. V usage is TRBV28 and J usage is TRBJ2-6; the D gene could be TRBD1 or TRBD2 (5 bases each). Trimming took 5 bases from V and 0 from J, leaving 5 bases between them. Germline assignment: CDR1 MDHEN and CDR2 SYDVKM. This CDR3 spans 14 amino acids. CDR3 loop: CASSGTSGANVLTF. Here the CDR3 DNA reads TGTGCCAGCAGTGGGACCTCTGGGGCCAACGTCCTGACTTTC.

This clonotype was picked up a small number of times. The chain is built from TRBV18 and TRBJ2-5; a weak D match, TRBD1 (6 bases). The J call may be wrong; the DNA end is better matched by TRBJ2-7. CDR3 length: 14 amino acids. CDR1 and CDR2 from the germline V gene are KGHSH and LQKENI. In nucleotides, the CDR3 is TGTGCCAGCTCAAACCAGGGGCCTTCCTACGAGCAGTACGTC. The encoded protein is CASSNQGPSYEQYV.

The genes are TRBV12-3 or TRBV12-4 and TRBJ1-1; D unresolved. The CDR3 consists of 14 residues. Deletions cut 2 bases from V and 2 bases from J, with 9 bases between. The CDR3 reads CASSLFRLNTEAFF. The CDR3 DNA reads TGTGCCAGCAGTTTATTCCGGTTAAACACTGAAGCTTTCTTT.

CDR3 DNA: TGTGCCAGCAGCTTAGTGCGGACAGGGGCCGGGGCTAATGAAAAACTGTTTTTT. Its protein product is CASSLVRTGAGANEKLFF. This chain joins TRBV7-9 and TRBJ1-4, with 9 bases matching TRBD1. CDR3 length: 18 residues. CDR1 is SEHNR, CDR2 FQNEAQ, per germline (reference sequence). J was trimmed by 3 bases and V by 1 base; bases with no gene match: 9.

This clonotype was seen only once. The chain uses TRBV12-3 or TRBV12-4 and TRBJ2-3; 12 bases are shared with TRBD2. This CDR3 is built from 20 residues. J was trimmed by 4 bases and V by 3 bases; bases with no gene match: 17. CDR3 protein: CASSFAPRPSGGAGADTQYF. CDR3 nucleotides: TGTGCCAGCAGTTTTGCGCCCAGACCTAGCGGGGGGGCCGGGGCAGATACGCAGTATTTT.

V gene TRBV20-1 combines with J gene TRBJ2-5, with TRBD1 matching 7 bases. V gave up 2 bases and J gave up 5 bases; unmatched junction bases: 8. CDR3 length: 14 residues. Germline loops: CDR1 DFQATT, CDR2 SNEGSKA (reference sequence). Written as DNA, the CDR3 is TGCAGTGCTAGAAAAGGGGGCACAACGGAGACCCAGTACTTC. The encoded protein is CSARKGGTTETQYF.

This chain links TRBV10-3 with TRBJ2-1; 8 positions match TRBD2. The CDR3 totals 15 residues. Trimming removed 0 bases from V and 6 bases from J; junction bases left unmatched: 4. CDR1 is ENHRY and CDR2 is SYGVKD in the germline V gene. In nucleotides, the CDR3 is TGTGCCATCAGTGAGTCGGGGCTAGCGGGCAATGAGCAGTTCTTC. This sequence encodes CAISESGLAGNEQFF.

This clonotype has only a few counts. V gene TRBV2 combines with J gene TRBJ1-4; 8 bases are a match to TRBD1. The CDR3 has 15 residues. Trimming at V came to 6 bases and at J to 3 bases, leaving 6 bases not matched to a gene. CDR1 is SNHLY and CDR2 is FYNNEI in the germline V gene. In DNA form, the CDR3 reads TGTGCCAGCAGGGACAGGGTGAATCCTAATGAAAAACTGTTTTTT. Protein product: CASRDRVNPNEKLFF.

This clonotype was counted only a few times. The chain recombines TRBV6-1 with TRBJ2-2; 8 bases line up with TRBD1. The J segment lost 3 bases and the V segment lost 5 bases, leaving 5 bases of the junction unmatched. Germline V lookup: CDR1 MNHNS, CDR2 SASEGT. This CDR3 is 15 amino acids long. CDR3 protein: CASSSQGADTGELFF. The CDR3 DNA reads as TGTGCCAGCAGTTCCCAGGGGGCGGACACCGGGGAGCTGTTTTTT.

The rearrangement joins TRBV12-3 or TRBV12-4 to TRBJ2-7, with 7 bases fitting TRBD2. The J segment lost 3 bases and the V segment lost 6 bases, leaving 8 bases of the junction unmatched. The CDR3 consists of 14 residues. The DNA of the CDR3 is TGTGCCAGCAGAACCGGGCCGGGAGGCTACGAGCAGTACGTC. Its translation is CASRTGPGGYEQYV.

This clonotype was observed a few times. The chain has TRBV20-1 and TRBJ2-1; TRBD2 might be the D (6 bases). The DNA end lines up better with TRBJ2-7; the J call may be wrong. Germline assignment: CDR1 DFQATT and CDR2 SNEGSKA (reference sequence). The CDR3 totals 16 residues. CDR3 DNA sequence: TGCAGTGCTAGAGATCGGAGGGCAGGCGACCCCTACGAGCAGTACTTC. Its protein product is CSARDRRAGDPYEQYF.

This clonotype was recorded a few times. The rearrangement joins TRBV20-1 to TRBJ2-3, with TRBD1 identical over 8 bases. The CDR3 is 14 amino acids. The ends lost 4 bases at V and 4 bases at J; junction bases unmatched: 7. CDR1 is DFQATT, CDR2 SNEGSKA, per germline (reference sequence). The CDR3 region has the DNA TGCAGTGCTACCGACAGGGGAGGAGCAGATACGCAGTATTTT. It encodes CSATDRGGADTQYF.

The CDR3 here is CASSSLTPGRSYEQYF. CDR3 sequence (DNA): TGTGCCAGCAGTTCCCTAACCCCAGGGAGGAGTTACGAGCAGTACTTC. This sequence joins TRBV6-2 or TRBV6-3 and TRBJ2-1, with a possible D match to TRBD2 (6 bases). The tail of the sequence fits TRBJ2-7 better, so the J call may be wrong. Germline CDR1 MNHEY, CDR2 SVGEGT. The CDR3 consists of 16 residues.

In this sample, this clonotype turned up many times. The genes are TRBV7-2 and TRBJ2-4, with 7 bases lining up with TRBD2. The CDR3 sequence is 15 residues long. Germline CDR1 is SGHTA and CDR2 is FQGNSA. The ends lost 2 bases at V and 4 bases at J; junction bases unmatched: 5. CDR3 loop: CASSLSSSGKNIQYF. The CDR3 DNA reads TGTGCCAGCAGCTTATCGTCTAGCGGAAAAAACATTCAGTACTTC. Full variable domain (rest looked up from reference TRBV7-2 and TRBJ2-4): GAGVSQSPSNKVTEKGKDVELRCDPISGHTALYWYRQSLGQGLEFLIYFQGNSAPDKSGLPSDRFSAERTGGSVSTLTIQRTQQEDSAVYLCASSLSSSGKNIQYFGAGTRLSVL.

The CDR3 nucleotides read TGTGCCAGCAGTGGTCTAGTAATAGGCGACGAGCAGTACTTC. This translates into CASSGLVIGDEQYF. The chain joins TRBV6-1 to TRBJ2-7, with D unresolved. Trimming cost V 4 bases and J 5 bases, with 15 bases left between them. The germline CDR1 and CDR2 sequences are MNHNS and SASEGT. The length of the CDR3 is 14 residues.

The CDR3 DNA is TGTGCCAGCAGCTTAGGGACAGGGTTCAGTTGGATGGAAAAACTGTTTTTT. As protein: CASSLGTGFSWMEKLFF. V gene TRBV7-2 combines with J gene TRBJ1-4, with 8 bases fitting TRBD1. CDR3 size: 17 residues. CDR1 is SGHTA and CDR2 is FQGNSA in the germline V gene. J gave up 8 bases and V 1 base, and 12 bases lay outside the gene matches.

This clonotype was counted between two and nine times. CDR3 amino acids: CASSFFKINEKLFF. The CDR3, as DNA: TGTGCCAGCAGTTTTTTTAAGATTAATGAAAAACTGTTTTTT. The V call is TRBV28, the J call TRBJ1-4; no definite D call. CDR1 is MDHEN and CDR2 is SYDVKM in the germline V gene. V was clipped by 3 bases and J by 4 bases, with 9 bases between them. The CDR3 has 14 amino acids.

This clonotype was counted between two and nine times. A read error may produce the germline difference seen at one junction end. The chain employs TRBV28 and TRBJ2-7, with D unclear. CDR1 and CDR2 (germline): MDHEN, SYDVKM. The CDR3 loop spans 13 amino acids. The CDR3 is CARSLIGSYEQYF. The DNA for the CDR3 is TGTGCCCGCAGTTTAATTGGCTCCTACGAGCAGTACTTC.

This clonotype has a handful of counts. The chain combines TRBV7-6 with TRBJ1-1; unclear D gene. This CDR3 contains 14 residues. V lost 1 base, J lost 1 base, and 7 bases lay in between. Germline CDR1 SGHVS, CDR2 FNYEAQ. The CDR3 coding sequence is TGTGCCAGCAGCTTAGTCTCAGGGAACACTGAAGCTTTCTTT. Its translation: CASSLVSGNTEAFF.

The chain carries TRBV20-1 and TRBJ2-5; 11 positions agree with TRBD2. The V and J ends lost 5 bases and 3 bases, in that order; junction bases with no gene match: 2. The V gene's germline CDR1 is DFQATT and CDR2 SNEGSKA (reference sequence). This CDR3 has 13 amino acids. The CDR3 nucleotides read TGCAGTGCTGCGACTAGCGGGGAAGAGACCCAGTACTTC. It is translated as CSAATSGEETQYF.

On this clonotype itself: The conserved phenylalanine or tryptophan is not found at the CDR3 terminus, so this likely reflects a read error. The chain couples TRBV2 to TRBJ2-4; D remains unclear. The germline gives CDR1 SNHLY, CDR2 FYNNEI. V was pared by 6 bases and J by 5 bases, with 8 bases between. This CDR3 has 12 residues. As DNA, the CDR3 is TGTGCCAGCAGCCTTCAGCAAAACATTCAGTACCTC. This encodes CASSLQQNIQYL.

The CDR3 protein is CASSPRRTGAYGYTF. CDR3 sequence (DNA): TGCGCCAGCAGCCCCCGACGGACGGGAGCCTATGGCTACACCTTC. The chain links TRBV5-1 to TRBJ1-2; D remains unclear. V lost 4 bases, J lost 4 bases, and 17 bases lay in between. The germline gives CDR1 SGHRS, CDR2 YFSETQ. The CDR3 length is 15 residues.

The chain has TRBV5-6 and TRBJ2-3; the D is unclear. V shed 0 bases and J shed 4 bases, with 12 bases lying between them. In germline, CDR1 is SGHDT, CDR2 YYEEEE. The CDR3 totals 15 residues. CDR3 sequence (DNA): TGTGCCAGCAGCTTGGATAGTAGATTTCCAGATACGCAGTATTTT. This sequence encodes CASSLDSRFPDTQYF.

This clonotype was seen a handful of times. The V call is TRBV7-2, the J call TRBJ1-1; TRBD1 matches at 8 bases. The V gene's germline CDR1 is SGHTA and CDR2 FQGNSA. J gave up 4 bases and V 4 bases, and 11 bases lay outside the gene matches. The CDR3 is 16 residues long. CDR3 residues: CASSSRRGTGRTEAFF. The CDR3 nucleotides read TGTGCCAGCAGCTCTAGGAGGGGGACAGGTCGCACTGAAGCTTTCTTT.

V and J are TRBV7-9 and TRBJ2-7, with D possibly matching TRBD2 (5 bases). The CDR3 runs to 17 residues. Germline V gene sequence: CDR1 SEHNR, CDR2 FQNEAQ (reference sequence). CDR3 loop: CASILNLLAENFYEQYV. The CDR3, as DNA: TGTGCCAGCATCTTAAACCTCCTAGCCGAGAACTTCTACGAGCAGTACGTC.

This clonotype occurred a few times. The chain links TRBV19 to TRBJ2-7; D might be TRBD1 or TRBD2, each matching 6 bases. Looked up from germline, CDR1 is LNHDA and CDR2 is SQIVND (reference sequence). CDR3 length equals 11 residues. Deletions cut 8 bases from V and 5 bases from J, with 10 bases between. This CDR3 reads CASSGADEQYF. CDR3 DNA: TGTGCCAGTTCGGGGGCAGACGAGCAGTACTTC.

This clonotype was seen a few times. CDR3 DNA sequence: TGTGCCAGCAGCTCTACAGGGGGCCCGATAAACATTCAGTACTTC. Protein sequence: CASSSTGGPINIQYF. This chain links TRBV7-9 with TRBJ2-4, with 9 positions matching TRBD1. Losses at the gene ends were 4 bases for V and 6 bases for J; bases not matched to a gene: 7. CDR3 length: 15 residues. CDR1 and CDR2 (germline): SEHNR, FQNEAQ (reference sequence).

Only a few counts were recorded for this clonotype. This sequence joins TRBV7-9 and TRBJ2-1; TRBD2 aligns across 10 bases. With 4 bases clipped from V and 0 bases from J, the junction kept 6 bases outside the gene matches. CDR1 is SEHNR, CDR2 FQNEAQ, per germline (reference sequence). The CDR3 spans 17 residues. This chain's CDR3 is CASSSGLAASSYNEQFF. The CDR3 DNA follows: TGTGCCAGCAGCTCCGGACTAGCGGCCAGCTCCTACAATGAGCAGTTCTTC.

This clonotype was seen a handful of times. The rearrangement links TRBV5-1 to TRBJ2-3; possibly TRBD1 for D (5 bases). The CDR3 extends over 14 amino acids. Germline V gene lookup returns CDR1 SGHRS and CDR2 YFSETQ. V dropped 5 bases and J dropped 5 bases, with 15 bases sitting between them. The CDR3 nucleotides read TGCGCCAGCAGAGGGGCCCGTTCAATAGATACGCAGTATTTT. It is translated as CASRGARSIDTQYF.